This TCR beta chain was recorded in a study of blood T cell repertoires in COVID-19. Sequenced by immunoSEQ multiplex PCR; TCRdb stores in-frame clones only, minus some. Found here are 40,000 to 65,000 clones, more than 60% of them singletons; the top ten hold about 16%. CDR3 size: 15 residues. Germline V gene data show CDR1 as SGHVS and CDR2 as FNYEAQ. The V and J ends lost 4 bases and 9 bases, in that order; junction bases with no gene match: 7. The gene calls are TRBV7-6 and TRBJ2-1; 12 positions match TRBD2. The sample comprised peripheral blood. This receptor was identified in a human donor with active or convalescent COVID-19. The donor label of this sample is uncertain. The CDR3 loop is CASSSRLAGDLEQFF. CDR3 bases: TGTGCCAGCAGCTCCAGACTAGCGGGAGATCTTGAGCAGTTCTTC.